Described below is a single T cell receptor (beta chain) sequence and its context. The sample belongs to a study of blood T cell repertoires in COVID-19. Whole-study context: PBMCs, B-cell-depleted T cells, or T cells were the source of the cDNA or gDNA that made up the material.

V lost 7 bases, J lost 3 bases, and 7 bases stayed unmatched. The CDR3 extends over 14 amino acids. Germline loops: CDR1 KGHDR, CDR2 SFDVKD. Produced via immunoSEQ multiplex PCR; TCRdb's table is partial and in-frame only. The top ten hold 13% to 15% of the sample, which has roughly 190,000 clones, around 80% seen once. The chain joins TRBV24-1 to TRBJ2-7; TRBD1 agrees at 8 bases. The sample was peripheral blood. The receptor was isolated from a young man with active or convalescent COVID-19. The CDR3 protein is CATRNRDRHYEQYF. CDR3 sequence (DNA): TGTGCCACCAGAAACCGGGACAGGCACTACGAGCAGTACTTC.